This TCR beta chain was documented in a study of cytomegalovirus exposure and HLA in healthy donors (dated by TCRdb to 2015 to 2018). Broadly, across the study: According to a later analysis, one platform produced both the roughly 110 validation repertoires and the 670 or so repertoires of the first cohort. The study combined high-throughput TCR immunosequencing, statistical association of individual TCRs with disease status, and machine learning to predict cytomegalovirus infection status. The study aimed to test whether cataloging public T cell receptors could reveal signatures of past pathogen exposure. A separate validation cohort of over 95 different subjects was used in addition to the roughly 720-subject first cohort.

Comments on this clone: There is no known antigen for this receptor. The record has no base qualities; no much larger clone is one base away.

The CDR3 runs 14 amino acids, cysteine and phenylalanine included. The CDR3 DNA has 42 bases and is translated from base 1. Taken from the germline V gene, the CDR1 and CDR2 loops are MDHEN and SYDVKM. The V end gives up 7 bases and the J end 7 bases, leaving 13 bases in the junction not matched to a gene. Library construction relied on the immunoSEQ multiplex PCR assay. As for how the authors treated the data: A statistical classification framework was developed to diagnose cytomegalovirus status using the catalog of TCR beta chain sequences. The table was pulled from immuneACCESS by TCRdb, which kept in-frame rearrangements only. Such tables lose some clones; where checked, under half of the loss comes from unresolved V genes, and the rest has no known cause. V and J calls and clone size are copied from that table; D and trimming were computed from the DNA. This sample lists fewer than 200,000 clones; roughly nine tenths were detected once. Clones ranked in the top ten supply approximately 10% of the sample.

The donors were included in the validation cohort of 120 subjects, a group kept apart from the approximately 690-subject first cohort. Study-wide conclusions, independent of this receptor: Across donors, most TCR sequences were observed very rarely, whereas some public TCRs were present in many individuals. All 120 or so repertoires were used to score co-occurrence in the validation cohort in a later analysis, because that analysis had no HLA typing for the cohort. In vitro tests confirmed that a few of the cytomegalovirus-associated TCR beta chains recognize cytomegalovirus antigens. In a later analysis, TCRs clustered in the first cohort were found to also tend to co-occur in the 130 or so validation repertoires, with 90% to 95% of cluster scores above 0. The authors suggested that the approach could potentially be extended to other disease states and immunological phenotypes. Cytomegalovirus status was reported to be diagnosed by the classifier with high specificity and sensitivity in both the original and validation cohorts. In the study, 150 to 200 TCR beta chains were listed as associated with cytomegalovirus.

The sequence came from a woman aged 18-29 years in good health and CMV-seropositive. This chain joins TRBV28 to TRBJ2-7; 7 junctional bases match TRBD2. Material for sequencing was PBMCs. This receptor has the CDR3 CASKTGTTSSEQYF. In nucleotide form, the sequence is TGTGCCAGCAAAACCGGGACTACGTCCTCGGAGCAGTACTTC.